Listed below are T cell receptor beta chains from one sample, sequenced in a study of blood T cell repertoires in COVID-19. Assay: immunoSEQ multiplex PCR; the TCRdb copy retains only in-frame clones and omits some. The sample consists of fewer than 500,000 clones, roughly 86% of them appearing once. Sequencing was done on a sample of peripheral blood. Receptors were obtained from a human donor with acute or convalescent COVID-19. The donor label of this sample is uncertain. Both conserved end residues are part of each CDR3. The order of the fields is J gene, D gene, clone size, V gene, CDR3 DNA, CDR3 protein. D genes are given only for firm matches. A row's size may be missing; if present it is once, few, many or a size class.

J gene: TRBJ2-1; D gene: TRBD1; clone size: -; V gene: TRBV5-1; CDR3 DNA: TGCGCCAGCAGCCCTCAAGGGACAGGGGGCTTGTTCGATGAGCAGTTCTTC; CDR3 protein: CASSPQGTGGLFDEQFF
J gene: TRBJ2-3; D gene: TRBD2; clone size: -; V gene: TRBV28; CDR3 DNA: TGTGCCAGCAGGGGGGGGACTTCCCGCACAGATACGCAGTATTTT; CDR3 protein: CASRGGTSRTDTQYF
J gene: TRBJ2-3; D gene: TRBD2; clone size: -; V gene: TRBV27; CDR3 DNA: TGTGCCAGCAGGTTACTAGCGGGAAACACAGATACGCAGTATTTT; CDR3 protein: CASRLLAGNTDTQYF
J gene: TRBJ2-1; D gene: TRBD1; clone size: -; V gene: TRBV4-1; CDR3 DNA: TGCGCCAGCAGCCCGGGACAGGGGGTATCCCATGAGCAGTTCTTC; CDR3 protein: CASSPGQGVSHEQFF
J gene: TRBJ2-2; D gene: -; clone size: -; V gene: TRBV11-1; CDR3 DNA: TGTGCCAGCAGCTTACAGTGGCGGGTTACCGCCGGGGAGCTGTTTTTT; CDR3 protein: CASSLQWRVTAGELFF
J gene: TRBJ1-6; D gene: TRBD1; clone size: -; V gene: TRBV6-2/TRBV6-3; CDR3 DNA: TGTGCCAGCAGCCCTGATAGGGGGCCCTCGAGCTCCTATAATTCACCCCTCCACTTT; CDR3 protein: CASSPDRGPSSSYNSPLHF
J gene: TRBJ2-7; D gene: -; clone size: -; V gene: TRBV14; CDR3 DNA: TGTGCCAGCAGCCATGAGCAGGGATCCTACGAGCAGTACTTC; CDR3 protein: CASSHEQGSYEQYF
J gene: TRBJ1-1; D gene: TRBD1; clone size: few; V gene: TRBV5-1; CDR3 DNA: TGCGCCACCCGAACGGGACAGATGAACACTGAAGCTTTCTTT; CDR3 protein: CATRTGQMNTEAFF
J gene: TRBJ1-2; D gene: -; clone size: -; V gene: TRBV5-1; CDR3 DNA: TGCGCCAGCAGCTCTCCGGGACTCGCTGAAAACACCTTC; CDR3 protein: CASSSPGLAENTF
J gene: TRBJ1-3; D gene: -; clone size: -; V gene: TRBV6-1; CDR3 DNA: TGTGCCAGCAGTGACCATCTGAGCAGGGGTGGAAACACCATATATTTT; CDR3 protein: CASSDHLSRGGNTIYF
J gene: TRBJ2-7; D gene: -; clone size: -; V gene: TRBV11-2; CDR3 DNA: TGTGCCAGCAGCTTAGGCTGGAGAACCTCCTACGAGCAGTACTTC; CDR3 protein: CASSLGWRTSYEQYF
J gene: TRBJ2-3; D gene: TRBD1; clone size: -; V gene: TRBV28; CDR3 DNA: TGTGCCAGCAGTTTATATTTAGGGACAGGGGGCAGAGACGATACGCAGTATTTT; CDR3 protein: CASSLYLGTGGRDDTQYF
J gene: TRBJ1-1; D gene: -; clone size: -; V gene: TRBV27; CDR3 DNA: TGTGCCAGCAGTTTGAAGAAAATCGAGGGGGACACTGAAGCTTTCTTT; CDR3 protein: CASSLKKIEGDTEAFF
J gene: TRBJ1-4; D gene: TRBD1; clone size: -; V gene: TRBV2; CDR3 DNA: TGTGCCAGCAGTGAAGGGACAGGGAGGGAAAAACTGTTTTTT; CDR3 protein: CASSEGTGREKLFF
J gene: TRBJ2-7; D gene: TRBD1; clone size: -; V gene: TRBV4-2; CDR3 DNA: TGTGCCAGCAGCCAGCCCCCCGGGACAGGGGCCTACGAGCAGTACTTC; CDR3 protein: CASSQPPGTGAYEQYF
J gene: TRBJ2-7; D gene: -; clone size: once; V gene: TRBV3-1/TRBV3-2; CDR3 DNA: TGTGCCAGCAGCCGACTGGCCTACGAGCAGTACTTC; CDR3 protein: CASSRLAYEQYF
J gene: TRBJ2-7; D gene: -; clone size: -; V gene: TRBV11-2; CDR3 DNA: TGTGCCAGCAGCTTAGACGGCCGGGACTACGAGCAGTACTTC; CDR3 protein: CASSLDGRDYEQYF
J gene: TRBJ2-7; D gene: TRBD1; clone size: -; V gene: TRBV5-5; CDR3 DNA: TGTGCCAGCACCCGCCGGGACAGGCAAGACGAGCAGTACTTC; CDR3 protein: CASTRRDRQDEQYF
J gene: TRBJ1-1; D gene: TRBD1; clone size: -; V gene: TRBV11-2; CDR3 DNA: TGTGCCAGCAGCTTAGCGAGGGGGCCGAACACTGAAGCTTTCTTT; CDR3 protein: CASSLARGPNTEAFF
J gene: TRBJ2-1; D gene: -; clone size: -; V gene: TRBV25-1; CDR3 DNA: TGTGCCAGTACCTTGGGAGCGAGGCAGTTCTTC; CDR3 protein: CASTLGARQFF
J gene: TRBJ2-2; D gene: -; clone size: -; V gene: TRBV7-9; CDR3 DNA: TGTGCTTATAAAGACAGGACAGTGAACACCGGGGAGCTGTTTTTT; CDR3 protein: CAYKDRTVNTGELFF
J gene: TRBJ2-2; D gene: -; clone size: -; V gene: TRBV29-1; CDR3 DNA: TGCAGCGTTGCGGGCGGGTCTCGGGGGAACACCGGGGAGCTGTTTTTT; CDR3 protein: CSVAGGSRGNTGELFF
J gene: TRBJ1-2; D gene: -; clone size: -; V gene: TRBV3-1/TRBV3-2; CDR3 DNA: TGTGCCAGCAGCCGAGGTGGAGGGAACTATGGCTACACCTTC; CDR3 protein: CASSRGGGNYGYTF
J gene: TRBJ1-4; D gene: -; clone size: once; V gene: TRBV27; CDR3 DNA: TGTGCCAGCAGTCCTCGACAGGCGGCTAATGAAAAACTGTTTTTT; CDR3 protein: CASSPRQAANEKLFF
J gene: TRBJ1-2; D gene: TRBD1; clone size: -; V gene: TRBV10-3; CDR3 DNA: TGTGCCATCAGGCAACGACAGGGGGGGAACTATGGCTACACCTTC; CDR3 protein: CAIRQRQGGNYGYTF
J gene: TRBJ1-4; D gene: -; clone size: -; V gene: TRBV5-5; CDR3 DNA: TGTGCCAGCAGCTTGGGCGCGATCGGGGCTAATGAAAAACTGTTTTTT; CDR3 protein: CASSLGAIGANEKLFF
J gene: TRBJ2-7; D gene: TRBD2; clone size: -; V gene: TRBV6-5; CDR3 DNA: TGTGCCAGCAGACTAGCGGGGGGATGGCCTGGCGAGCAGTACTTC; CDR3 protein: CASRLAGGWPGEQYF
J gene: TRBJ1-4; D gene: TRBD1; clone size: -; V gene: TRBV3-1/TRBV3-2; CDR3 DNA: TGTGCCAGCAGCCAACCAGGGACAGGGGCTGAAAAACTGTTTTTT; CDR3 protein: CASSQPGTGAEKLFF
J gene: TRBJ2-7; D gene: -; clone size: -; V gene: TRBV2; CDR3 DNA: TGTGCCACTCAAGCGGACGGTATAAAGGGGCAGTACTTC; CDR3 protein: CATQADGIKGQYF
J gene: TRBJ2-1; D gene: TRBD1; clone size: -; V gene: TRBV5-1; CDR3 DNA: TGCGCCAGCAGCTTCACCGGGACAGGGTACAATGAGCAGTTCTTC; CDR3 protein: CASSFTGTGYNEQFF
J gene: TRBJ2-1; D gene: -; clone size: -; V gene: TRBV30; CDR3 DNA: TGTGCCTGGAGTGTGGGCCGTTGGCAAAGCAAGTTCTTC; CDR3 protein: CAWSVGRWQSKFF
J gene: TRBJ1-2; D gene: -; clone size: -; V gene: TRBV18; CDR3 DNA: TGTGCCAGCTCACCACCGCCCGGTAACTATGGCTACACCTTC; CDR3 protein: CASSPPPGNYGYTF
J gene: TRBJ2-7; D gene: -; clone size: -; V gene: TRBV20-1; CDR3 DNA: TGCAGTGCTAGAGGAGGGTACGAGCAGTACTTC; CDR3 protein: CSARGGYEQYF
J gene: TRBJ1-3; D gene: TRBD1; clone size: few; V gene: TRBV7-8; CDR3 DNA: TGTGCCAGCAGCGACCGAGGACAGGGGGCAAAAAACACCATATATTTT; CDR3 protein: CASSDRGQGAKNTIYF
J gene: TRBJ1-2; D gene: TRBD1; clone size: -; V gene: TRBV6-5; CDR3 DNA: TGTGCCAGCAGCCGACGAAGGGACAGCTACTATGGCTACACCTTC; CDR3 protein: CASSRRRDSYYGYTF
J gene: TRBJ1-5; D gene: TRBD1; clone size: -; V gene: TRBV10-2; CDR3 DNA: TGCGCCACCAGAGGTTGGCGGACAGGGGGGCCAAATAGCAATCAGCCCCAGCATTTT; CDR3 protein: CATRGWRTGGPNSNQPQHF
J gene: TRBJ2-7; D gene: TRBD2; clone size: -; V gene: TRBV5-1; CDR3 DNA: TGCGCCAGCAGTCTTGTAGTGCGAGCGGGGTCCTCCTACGAGCAGTACTTC; CDR3 protein: CASSLVVRAGSSYEQYF
J gene: TRBJ1-3; D gene: -; clone size: -; V gene: TRBV28; CDR3 DNA: TGTGCCAGCAGTTCATGGGGGCGATCTGGAAACACCATATATTTT; CDR3 protein: CASSSWGRSGNTIYF
J gene: TRBJ2-1; D gene: TRBD2; clone size: -; V gene: TRBV2; CDR3 DNA: TGTGCCAGCAGGGGACTAGCGGGTACTAATGAGCAGTTCTTC; CDR3 protein: CASRGLAGTNEQFF
J gene: TRBJ1-1; D gene: -; clone size: -; V gene: TRBV7-6; CDR3 DNA: TGTGCCAGCAGCCCGGTCGGAAACAGGGTTGGCACTGAAGCTTTCTTT; CDR3 protein: CASSPVGNRVGTEAFF
J gene: TRBJ1-2; D gene: -; clone size: once; V gene: TRBV7-6; CDR3 DNA: TGTGCCAGCAGCTTAGGGCACAACCTCCCCCATGGCTACACCTTC; CDR3 protein: CASSLGHNLPHGYTF
J gene: TRBJ1-1; D gene: -; clone size: -; V gene: TRBV10-3; CDR3 DNA: TGTGCCATCCGAGCGGAGTCCATGGGCACTGAAGCTTTCTTT; CDR3 protein: CAIRAESMGTEAFF
J gene: TRBJ2-3; D gene: -; clone size: few; V gene: TRBV5-4; CDR3 DNA: TGTGCCAGCAGCCGGCAGGGTCTCACAGATACGCAGTATTTT; CDR3 protein: CASSRQGLTDTQYF
J gene: TRBJ2-2; D gene: TRBD2; clone size: -; V gene: TRBV4-2; CDR3 DNA: TGTGCCAGCAGCCAAGCCCTAGCGGGGGGGCTGGGGACCGGGGAGCTGTTTTTT; CDR3 protein: CASSQALAGGLGTGELFF
J gene: TRBJ2-1; D gene: TRBD1; clone size: once; V gene: TRBV14; CDR3 DNA: TGTGCCAGCAGCCCCCTGATGTTGGGACAGGGAAACAATGAGCAGTTCTTC; CDR3 protein: CASSPLMLGQGNNEQFF
J gene: TRBJ1-1; D gene: -; clone size: -; V gene: TRBV6-2/TRBV6-3; CDR3 DNA: TGTGCCAGCAGTTTCGGCCAGGGAACTACTGAAGCTTTCTTT; CDR3 protein: CASSFGQGTTEAFF
J gene: TRBJ1-5; D gene: -; clone size: -; V gene: TRBV6-1; CDR3 DNA: TGTGCCAGCACTAAAGCCACTTCGGGGGGCGAAAGCCTTAGCGGTCAGCCCCAGCATTTT; CDR3 protein: CASTKATSGGESLSGQPQHF
J gene: TRBJ1-2; D gene: -; clone size: -; V gene: TRBV6-5; CDR3 DNA: TGTGCCAGCAGTTACCGAACAGGGTCTGGCTACACCTTC; CDR3 protein: CASSYRTGSGYTF
J gene: TRBJ1-3; D gene: TRBD1; clone size: few; V gene: TRBV6-2/TRBV6-3; CDR3 DNA: TGTGCCAGCAGCTTATCGGACAGGGTCTCTGGAAACACCATATATTTT; CDR3 protein: CASSLSDRVSGNTIYF
J gene: TRBJ1-2; D gene: -; clone size: -; V gene: TRBV6-5; CDR3 DNA: TGTGCCAGCAGGAGGGAGGGGGCTAACTATGGCTACACCTTC; CDR3 protein: CASRREGANYGYTF
J gene: TRBJ2-7; D gene: TRBD2; clone size: -; V gene: TRBV5-6; CDR3 DNA: TGTGCCAGCAGCTTGGGGACTAGGGGACTCTACGAGCAGTACTTC; CDR3 protein: CASSLGTRGLYEQYF
J gene: TRBJ1-2; D gene: -; clone size: -; V gene: TRBV9; CDR3 DNA: TGTGCCAGCAGCGAGAGCCAGGGGTACTATGGCTACACCTTC; CDR3 protein: CASSESQGYYGYTF
J gene: TRBJ1-6; D gene: TRBD1; clone size: -; V gene: TRBV15; CDR3 DNA: TGTGCCACCAGCAGTGAGGACAGGTCCGATTCTCCCCTCCACTTT; CDR3 protein: CATSSEDRSDSPLHF
J gene: TRBJ1-2; D gene: -; clone size: -; V gene: TRBV5-4; CDR3 DNA: TGTGCCAGCAGCTTGGGGCCTGACAGTAATGGCTACACCTTC; CDR3 protein: CASSLGPDSNGYTF
J gene: TRBJ1-4; D gene: TRBD1; clone size: -; V gene: TRBV5-6; CDR3 DNA: TGTGCCAGCAGCGCCGGGACAGCTGCAACTAATGAAAAACTGTTTTTT; CDR3 protein: CASSAGTAATNEKLFF
J gene: TRBJ2-7; D gene: -; clone size: -; V gene: TRBV15; CDR3 DNA: TGTGCCACCAGCAGAGGGGCAGGTGACTCCTACGAGCAGTACTTC; CDR3 protein: CATSRGAGDSYEQYF
J gene: TRBJ1-1; D gene: -; clone size: -; V gene: TRBV5-1; CDR3 DNA: TGCGCCAGCAGCTTGGATGCGGCCCCGTCAGCTTTCTTT; CDR3 protein: CASSLDAAPSAFF
J gene: TRBJ2-3; D gene: -; clone size: few; V gene: TRBV11-2; CDR3 DNA: TGTGCCAGCAGCTCCCCCTCGGATACGCAGTATTTT; CDR3 protein: CASSSPSDTQYF
J gene: TRBJ1-1; D gene: -; clone size: -; V gene: TRBV6-1; CDR3 DNA: TGTGCCAGCAGTGAAGCCGGGATGGAAGCTTTCTTT; CDR3 protein: CASSEAGMEAFF